Here is one TCR beta chain with its context. As yet, its antigen is unknown. TCRdb reprocessed the 5' RACE reads via MiXCR and lists one record per CDR3 protein. The sample has fewer than 650,000 distinct CDR3 sequences; about 20% are singletons. The data were obtained in a study of T-cell memory formation after mild COVID-19. Trimming left V 1 base short and J 1 base short, with 11 bases between. CDR3 length equals 15 residues. The germline V gene encodes CDR1 SGHRS and CDR2 YFSETQ. Study results and caveats: CD4/CD8 balance held among clones contracting day 15 to 85, and later expanders leaned CD4+. The appearance of some responding clones in pre-infection memory suggested that cross-reactive memory joined.

The sequenced sample was PBMCs or a T cell subset sorted from them (not recorded which). The chain links TRBV5-1 to TRBJ1-1; tentatively, D is TRBD1 (5 bases). The TCR sequence derives from an adult woman who had mild COVID-19 (a few samples of this study predate the infection). Cell type and time point are not known. The CDR3 spells CASSLLQVQNTEAFF. The CDR3 DNA sequence: TGCGCCAGCAGCTTGTTACAGGTGCAGAACACTGAAGCTTTCTTT.